This T cell receptor (beta chain) is drawn from a study of blood T cell repertoires in COVID-19. Using immunoSEQ multiplex PCR, the repertoire was profiled, and TCRdb retains in-frame clones only, with some absent. The sample lists about 200,000 clones; roughly nine tenths were seen once. CDR3 length: 15 amino acids. Germline loops: CDR1 SGHRS, CDR2 YFSETQ. Trimming shortened V by 0 bases and J by 2 bases, and 8 bases separated the two germline ends. The rearrangement links TRBV5-1 to TRBJ1-4; no reliable D call. The source material was peripheral blood. This sequence originates from a woman in her seventies with acute or convalescent COVID-19. CDR3 protein: CASSLARLTNEKLFF. The CDR3 region has the DNA TGCGCCAGCAGCTTGGCAAGACTGACTAATGAAAAACTGTTTTTT.